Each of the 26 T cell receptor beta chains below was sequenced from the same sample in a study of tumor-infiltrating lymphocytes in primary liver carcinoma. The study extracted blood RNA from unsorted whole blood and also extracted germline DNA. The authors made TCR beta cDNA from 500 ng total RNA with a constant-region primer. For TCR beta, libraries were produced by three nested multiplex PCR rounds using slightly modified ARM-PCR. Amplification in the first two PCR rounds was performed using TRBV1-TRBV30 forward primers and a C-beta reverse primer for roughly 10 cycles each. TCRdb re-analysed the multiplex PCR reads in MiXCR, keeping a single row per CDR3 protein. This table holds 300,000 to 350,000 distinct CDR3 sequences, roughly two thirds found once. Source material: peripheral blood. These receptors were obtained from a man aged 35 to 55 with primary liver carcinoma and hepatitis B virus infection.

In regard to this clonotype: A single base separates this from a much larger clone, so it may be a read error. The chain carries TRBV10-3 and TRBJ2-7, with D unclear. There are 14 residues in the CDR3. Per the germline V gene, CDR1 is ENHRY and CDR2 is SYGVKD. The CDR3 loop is CDISVSPDHEEQYF. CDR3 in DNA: TGTGACATCAGTGTTTCACCTGATCACGAGGAGCAGTACTTC.

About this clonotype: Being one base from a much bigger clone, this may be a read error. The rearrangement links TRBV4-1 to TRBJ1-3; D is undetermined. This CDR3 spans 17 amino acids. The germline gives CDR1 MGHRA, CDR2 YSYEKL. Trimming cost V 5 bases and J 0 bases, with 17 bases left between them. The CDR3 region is CASSLMELSPSGNTIYF. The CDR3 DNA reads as TGCGCCAGCAGCTTAATGGAATTGAGCCCCTCTGGAAACACCATATATTTT.

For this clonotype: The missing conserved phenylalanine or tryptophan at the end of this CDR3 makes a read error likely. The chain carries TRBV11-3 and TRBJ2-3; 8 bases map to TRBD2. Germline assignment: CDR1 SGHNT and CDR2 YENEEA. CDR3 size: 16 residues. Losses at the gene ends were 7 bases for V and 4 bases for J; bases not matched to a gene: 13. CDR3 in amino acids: CASNLNSGKGPDTQYI. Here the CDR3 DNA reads TGTGCCAGCAACCTGAATAGCGGGAAAGGGCCAGATACGCAGTATATT.

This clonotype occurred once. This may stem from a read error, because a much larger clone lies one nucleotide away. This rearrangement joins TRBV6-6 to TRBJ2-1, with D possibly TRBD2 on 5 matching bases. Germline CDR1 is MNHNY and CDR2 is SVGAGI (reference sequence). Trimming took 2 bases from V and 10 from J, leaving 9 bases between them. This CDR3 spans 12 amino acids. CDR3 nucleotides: TGTGCCAGCAGTTACGGGGAGAGCGAGCAGTTCTTC. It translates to CASSYGESEQFF.

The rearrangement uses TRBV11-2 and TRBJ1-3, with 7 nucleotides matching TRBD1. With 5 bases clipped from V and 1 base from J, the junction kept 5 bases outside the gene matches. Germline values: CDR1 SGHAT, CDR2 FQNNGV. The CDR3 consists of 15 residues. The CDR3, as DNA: TGTGCCAGCAGCCCAATACAGGGGTCTGGAAACACCATATATTTT. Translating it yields CASSPIQGSGNTIYF.

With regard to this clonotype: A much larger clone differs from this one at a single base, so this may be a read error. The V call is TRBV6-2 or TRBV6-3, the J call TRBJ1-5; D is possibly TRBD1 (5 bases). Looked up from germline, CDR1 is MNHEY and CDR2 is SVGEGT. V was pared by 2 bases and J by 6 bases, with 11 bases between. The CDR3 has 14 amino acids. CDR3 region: CASSYPGFSQPQHF. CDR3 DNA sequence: TGTGCCAGCAGTTACCCAGGGTTCTCTCAGCCCCAGCATTTT.

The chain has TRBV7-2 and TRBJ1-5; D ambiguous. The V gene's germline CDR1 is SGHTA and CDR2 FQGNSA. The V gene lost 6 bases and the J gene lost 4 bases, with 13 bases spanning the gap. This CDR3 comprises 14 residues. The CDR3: CASSPEASNQPQHF. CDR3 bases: TGTGCCAGCAGTCCAGAGGCCAGTAATCAGCCCCAGCATTTT.

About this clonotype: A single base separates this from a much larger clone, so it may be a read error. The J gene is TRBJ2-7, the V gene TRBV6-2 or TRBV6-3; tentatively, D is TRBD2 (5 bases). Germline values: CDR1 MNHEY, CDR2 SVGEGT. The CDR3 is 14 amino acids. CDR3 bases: TGTGCCAGCAGTTACTTGGCGGACTCCTACAAGCAGTACTTC. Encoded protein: CASSYLADSYKQYF.

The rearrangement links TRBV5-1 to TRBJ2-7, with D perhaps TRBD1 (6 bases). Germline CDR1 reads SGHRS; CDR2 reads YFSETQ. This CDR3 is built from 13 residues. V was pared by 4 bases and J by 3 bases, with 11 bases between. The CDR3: CASSPGQIYEQYF. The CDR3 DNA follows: TGCGCCAGCAGCCCGGGACAAATCTACGAGCAGTACTTC.

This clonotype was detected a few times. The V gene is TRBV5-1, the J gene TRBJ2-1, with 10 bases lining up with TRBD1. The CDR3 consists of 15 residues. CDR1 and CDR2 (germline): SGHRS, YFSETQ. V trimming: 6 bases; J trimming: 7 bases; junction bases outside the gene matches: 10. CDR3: CASTEPGQGLNEQFF. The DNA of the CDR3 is TGCGCCAGCACCGAGCCGGGACAGGGGTTGAATGAGCAGTTCTTC.

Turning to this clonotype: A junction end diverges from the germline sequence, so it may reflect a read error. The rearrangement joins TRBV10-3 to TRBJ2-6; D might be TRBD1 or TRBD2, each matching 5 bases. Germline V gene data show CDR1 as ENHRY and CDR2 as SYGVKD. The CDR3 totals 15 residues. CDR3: CAISDSGTGANVPTF. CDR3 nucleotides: TGTGCCATCAGTGATTCAGGAACCGGGGCCAACGTCCCGACTTTC.

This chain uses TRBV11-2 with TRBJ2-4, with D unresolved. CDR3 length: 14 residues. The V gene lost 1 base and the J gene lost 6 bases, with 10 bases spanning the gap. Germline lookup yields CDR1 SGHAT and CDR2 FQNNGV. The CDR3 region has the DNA TGTGCCAGCAGCTTAGGGTATGGGATAAACATTCAGTACTTC. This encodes CASSLGYGINIQYF.

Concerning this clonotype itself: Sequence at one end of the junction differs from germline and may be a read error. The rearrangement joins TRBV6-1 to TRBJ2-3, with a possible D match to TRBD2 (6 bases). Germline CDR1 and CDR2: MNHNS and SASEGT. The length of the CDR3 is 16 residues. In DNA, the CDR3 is TGTGCCAGCAGGCGGACTTTGGGAGGCGGCACAGATACGCTGTATTTT. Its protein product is CASRRTLGGGTDTLYF.

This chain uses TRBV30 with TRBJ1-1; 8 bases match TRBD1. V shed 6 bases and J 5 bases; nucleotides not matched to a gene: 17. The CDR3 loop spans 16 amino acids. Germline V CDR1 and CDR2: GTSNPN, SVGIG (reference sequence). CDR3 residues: CACIRGQVSWGTEAFF. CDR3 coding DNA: TGTGCCTGTATTCGGGGACAGGTCTCCTGGGGGACTGAAGCTTTCTTT.

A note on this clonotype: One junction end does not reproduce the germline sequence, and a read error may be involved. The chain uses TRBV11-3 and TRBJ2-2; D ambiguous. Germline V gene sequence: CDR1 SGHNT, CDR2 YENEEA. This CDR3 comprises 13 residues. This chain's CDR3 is CASSVMYGEELFF. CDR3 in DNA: TGTGCTAGCAGCGTAATGTACGGCGAGGAGCTGTTTTTT.

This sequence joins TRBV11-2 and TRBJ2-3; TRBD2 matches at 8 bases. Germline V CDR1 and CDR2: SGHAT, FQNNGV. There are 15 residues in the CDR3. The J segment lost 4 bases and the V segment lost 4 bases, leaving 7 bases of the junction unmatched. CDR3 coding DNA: TGTGCCAGCAGCTCAGCTGCGGGAGGAGCAGATACGCAGTATTTT. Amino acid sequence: CASSSAAGGADTQYF.

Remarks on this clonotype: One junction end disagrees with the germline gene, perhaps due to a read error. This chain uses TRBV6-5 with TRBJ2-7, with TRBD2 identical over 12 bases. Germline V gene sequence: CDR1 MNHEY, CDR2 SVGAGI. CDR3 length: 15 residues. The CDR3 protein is CDSSPTSGGIYEQYF. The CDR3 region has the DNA TGTGACAGCAGTCCAACTAGCGGGGGGATCTATGAGCAGTACTTC.

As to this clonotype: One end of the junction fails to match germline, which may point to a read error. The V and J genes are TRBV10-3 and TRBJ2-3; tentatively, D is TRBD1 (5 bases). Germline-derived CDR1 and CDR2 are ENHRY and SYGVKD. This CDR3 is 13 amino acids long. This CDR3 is CAIRGQGTDMQYF. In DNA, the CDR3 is TGTGCCATCAGGGGGCAGGGCACAGATATGCAGTATTTT.

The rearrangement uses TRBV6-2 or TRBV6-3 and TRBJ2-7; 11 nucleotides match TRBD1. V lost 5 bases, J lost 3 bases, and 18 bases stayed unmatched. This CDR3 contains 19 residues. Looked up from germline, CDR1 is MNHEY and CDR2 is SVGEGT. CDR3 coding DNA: TGTGCCAGCAGTGAATGGGGGGACAGGGGGACCACAGAGCTCTACGAGCAGTACTTC. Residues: CASSEWGDRGTTELYEQYF.

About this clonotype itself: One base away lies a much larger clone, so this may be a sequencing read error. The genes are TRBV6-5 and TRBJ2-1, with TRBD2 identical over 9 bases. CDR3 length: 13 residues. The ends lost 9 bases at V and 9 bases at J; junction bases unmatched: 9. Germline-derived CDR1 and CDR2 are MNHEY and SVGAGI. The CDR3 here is CARKLAGGGEQFF. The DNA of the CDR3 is TGTGCCAGAAAACTAGCGGGCGGAGGTGAGCAGTTCTTC.

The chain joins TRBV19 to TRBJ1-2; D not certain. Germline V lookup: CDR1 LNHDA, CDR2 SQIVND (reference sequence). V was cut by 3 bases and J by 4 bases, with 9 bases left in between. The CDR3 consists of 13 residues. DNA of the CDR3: TGTGCCAGTAGTATGTCACACCGCTATGGCTACACCTTC. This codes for CASSMSHRYGYTF.

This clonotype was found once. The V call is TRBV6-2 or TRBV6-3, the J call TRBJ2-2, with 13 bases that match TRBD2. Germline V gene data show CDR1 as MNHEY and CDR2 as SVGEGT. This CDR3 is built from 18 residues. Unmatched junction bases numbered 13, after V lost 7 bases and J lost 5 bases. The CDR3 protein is CASISGLAGVGNTGELFF. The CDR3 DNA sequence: TGTGCCAGCATCTCCGGACTAGCGGGGGTAGGGAATACCGGGGAGCTGTTTTTT.

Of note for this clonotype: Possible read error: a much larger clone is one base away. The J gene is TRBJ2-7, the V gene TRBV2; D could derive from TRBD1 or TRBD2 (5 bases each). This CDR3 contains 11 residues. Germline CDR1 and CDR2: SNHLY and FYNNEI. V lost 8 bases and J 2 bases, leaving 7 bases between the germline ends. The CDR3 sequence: CASGGTYEQYF. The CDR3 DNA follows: TGTGCCAGCGGGGGAACCTACGAGCAGTACTTC.

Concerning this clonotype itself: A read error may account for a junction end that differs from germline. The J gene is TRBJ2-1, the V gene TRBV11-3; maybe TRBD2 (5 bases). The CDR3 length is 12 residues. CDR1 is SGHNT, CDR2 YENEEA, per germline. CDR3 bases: TGTGCCAGCAGCTTCGATGGAGGTGAGCAGCTCTTC. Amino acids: CASSFDGGEQLF. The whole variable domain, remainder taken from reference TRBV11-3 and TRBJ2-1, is EAGVVQSPRYKIIEKKQPVAFWCNPISGHNTLYWYLQNLGQGPELLIRYENEEAVDDSQLPKDRFSAERLKGVDSTLKIQPAELGDSAVYLCASSFDGGEQLFGPGTRLTVL.

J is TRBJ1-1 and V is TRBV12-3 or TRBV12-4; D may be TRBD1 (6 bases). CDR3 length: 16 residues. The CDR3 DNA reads TGTACCAACAGACCCCGGGGGCCACACCCCGGGACTGAAGCTTTCTTT. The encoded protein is CTNRPRGPHPGTEAFF.

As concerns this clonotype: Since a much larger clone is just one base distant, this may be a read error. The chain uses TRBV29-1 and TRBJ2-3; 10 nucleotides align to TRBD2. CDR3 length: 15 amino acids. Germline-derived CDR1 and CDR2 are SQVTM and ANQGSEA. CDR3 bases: TGCAGCGTCATTCCGACTAGCGGGTTGACAGATACGCATTATTTT. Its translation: CSVIPTSGLTDTHYF.